Listed below are T cell receptor beta chains from one sample, sequenced in a study of T cells in Graves' hyperthyroidism and ophthalmopathy. TCRdb redid the calling of the multiplex PCR reads with MiXCR, one entry per CDR3 protein. The repertoire includes hundreds of thousands of distinct CDR3 sequences, 15% to 20% of them detected once, and approximately 48% sits in the top ten. Sequencing was done on a sample of blood. The source is a middle-aged man with Graves' ophthalmopathy. Both conserved end residues are part of each CDR3. The D gene is left open where the match is weak. The size field is filled for only some rows; it gives once, few, many or a size class.

V gene	D gene	clone size	J gene	CDR3 protein	CDR3 DNA
TRBV5-1	NA	few	TRBJ2-1	CASSFSPMRMEYNEQFF	TGCGCCAGCAGCTTCTCCCCTATGAGGATGGAATACAATGAGCAGTTCTTC
TRBV13	NA	NA	TRBJ2-2	CASSLSRAGELFF	TGTGCCAGCAGCTTAAGCCGGGCCGGGGAGCTGTTTTTT
TRBV29-1	TRBD1	NA	TRBJ1-4	CSVGGQREKLFF	TGCAGCGTTGGGGGACAGAGGGAAAAACTGTTTTTT
TRBV28	NA	many	TRBJ2-1	CASSTLVHHTNNEQFF	TGTGCCAGCAGTACGTTAGTACACCACACCAACAATGAGCAGTTCTTC
TRBV12-3/TRBV12-4	TRBD1	many	TRBJ1-5	CASSSLGQEVQPQHF	TGTGCCAGCAGTTCCCTCGGACAGGAGGTACAGCCCCAGCATTTT
TRBV3-1	NA	many	TRBJ1-2	CASSQGGSAYGYTF	TGTGCCAGCAGCCAAGGTGGAAGTGCCTATGGCTACACCTTC
TRBV5-6	NA	few	TRBJ2-1	CASSLGALF	TGTGCCAGCAGCTTGGGCGCCCTCTTC
TRBV12-3/TRBV12-4	NA	NA	TRBJ2-3	CASSFGRATDTQYF	TGTGCCAGCTCCTTCGGACGGGCAACAGATACGCAGTATTTT
TRBV2	NA	few	TRBJ2-1	CASSELVEQFF	TGTGCCAGCAGTGAATTGGTTGAGCAGTTCTTC
TRBV7-9	TRBD1	few	TRBJ1-2	CASSPLGTGINLHGYTF	TGTGCCAGCAGCCCCCTGGGGACAGGGATAAATCTTCATGGCTACACCTTC
TRBV6-1	TRBD2	few	TRBJ2-1	CASRRESIYNEQFF	TGTGCCAGCAGGCGGGAGAGTATATACAATGAGCAGTTCTTC
TRBV18	NA	NA	TRBJ1-4	CASSPSLTAGINEKLFF	TGTGCCAGCTCACCATCTCTTACGGCAGGGATTAATGAAAAACTGTTTTTT
TRBV12-3/TRBV12-4	TRBD1	NA	TRBJ1-3	CASSLRGTSGNTIYF	TGTGCCAGCAGTCTCAGGGGGACTTCTGGAAACACCATATATTTT
TRBV29-1	NA	few	TRBJ1-1	CSVDGYTEAFF	TGCAGCGTTGACGGCTACACTGAAGCTTTCTTT
TRBV9	NA	NA	TRBJ1-1	CASSGHPGAMNTEAFF	TGTGCCAGCAGCGGCCACCCAGGGGCTATGAACACTGAAGCTTTCTTT
TRBV6-1	NA	few	TRBJ1-2	CASRETVNYGYTF	TGTGCCAGCCGGGAGACGGTTAACTATGGCTACACCTTC
TRBV6-5	TRBD1	NA	TRBJ1-5	CASSYPTGIGNNQPQHF	TGTGCCAGCAGTTACCCGACAGGGATAGGTAACAATCAGCCCCAGCATTTT
TRBV6-9	NA	NA	TRBJ2-7	CASSYGVASSNEQYF	TGTGCCAGCAGTTACGGGGTAGCCTCGAGTAACGAGCAGTACTTC
TRBV28	TRBD1	NA	TRBJ1-4	CASTPWDRDEKLFF	TGTGCCAGCACCCCCTGGGACAGAGATGAAAAACTGTTTTTT
TRBV11-3	TRBD2	many	TRBJ2-7	CASSLASSGIYEQYF	TGTGCCAGCAGCTTAGCATCTAGCGGAATCTACGAGCAGTACTTC
TRBV7-9	NA	few	TRBJ2-6	CASSLQGVGANVLTF	TGTGCCAGCAGCCTACAGGGTGTTGGGGCCAACGTCCTGACTTTC
TRBV30	NA	many	TRBJ1-2	CAWSPGGYGYTF	TGTGCCTGGAGTCCCGGGGGGTATGGCTACACCTTC
TRBV6-1	TRBD2	NA	TRBJ2-5	CASSPPTRGTSGRIQETQYF	TGTGCCAGCAGTCCCCCCACACGGGGGACTAGCGGGAGAATACAAGAGACCCAGTACTTC
TRBV18	NA	few	TRBJ1-1	CASSRQGDWNTEAFF	TGTGCCAGCTCACGGCAGGGAGATTGGAACACTGAAGCTTTCTTT
TRBV10-3	NA	once	TRBJ1-2	CATLPPDRGYTF	TGTGCCACCCTCCCCCCTGACAGAGGCTACACCTTC
TRBV20-1	NA	NA	TRBJ2-1	CSATGKRLYNEQFF	TGCAGTGCTACCGGGAAGCGTCTCTACAATGAGCAGTTCTTC
TRBV6-1	TRBD1	few	TRBJ1-1	CASSWTGGTEAFF	TGTGCCAGCAGTTGGACAGGAGGGACTGAAGCTTTCTTT
TRBV2	NA	many	TRBJ1-2	CASSEGGGRISYGYTF	TGTGCCAGCAGTGAAGGGGGGGGACGGATCTCCTATGGCTACACCTTC
TRBV7-9	TRBD1	NA	TRBJ2-2	CASSFRNWQGAGGELFF	TGTGCCAGCAGCTTTAGAAATTGGCAGGGGGCCGGCGGGGAGCTGTTTTTT
TRBV10-3	TRBD2	NA	TRBJ2-7	CAISFTGTSAYEQYF	TGTGCCATCAGTTTTACCGGGACTAGCGCGTATGAGCAGTACTTC
TRBV7-2	NA	NA	TRBJ2-3	CASSLLLVADTQYF	TGTGCCAGCAGCTTACTTCTAGTAGCAGATACGCAGTATTTT
TRBV14	NA	NA	TRBJ2-6	CASSQGRGGANVLTF	TGTGCCAGCAGCCAAGGGAGGGGTGGGGCCAACGTCCTGACTTTC
TRBV4-1	NA	NA	TRBJ1-5	CASSQDRNSNQPQHF	TGCGCCAGCAGCCAAGATAGGAATAGCAATCAGCCCCAGCATTTT
TRBV28	NA	many	TRBJ1-5	CASSSQWGNNQPQHF	TGTGCCAGCAGTTCCCAATGGGGGAACAATCAGCCCCAGCATTTT
TRBV2	NA	many	TRBJ2-7	CASKLDPSMEYF	TGTGCCAGCAAGTTAGACCCCTCGATGGAGTACTTC
TRBV18	NA	many	TRBJ1-5	CASSPNSNQPQHF	TGTGCCAGCTCACCCAATAGCAATCAGCCCCAGCATTTT
TRBV20-1	TRBD2	NA	TRBJ2-1	CSAVTSGVRYNEQFF	TGCAGTGCTGTGACTAGCGGGGTGCGTTACAATGAGCAGTTCTTC